This passage covers 28 T cell receptor beta chains from one sample sequenced in a study of blood T cell repertoires in COVID-19. The assay was immunoSEQ multiplex PCR, and TCRdb's table has in-frame clones only and misses some. This table holds around 190,000 clones, about 86% found once. Sequencing input: peripheral blood. The receptors stem from a man aged 50 or older with active or convalescent COVID-19.

V and J are TRBV5-4 and TRBJ2-7, with no clear D. Germline lookup yields CDR1 SGHNT and CDR2 YYREEE (reference sequence). The CDR3 sequence is 15 residues long. Deletions cut 1 base from V and 5 bases from J, with 16 bases between. CDR3 nucleotide sequence: TGTGCCAGCAGCTTGCGAGGTTTTCGTCGCGACGAGCAGTACTTC. Translation gives CASSLRGFRRDEQYF.

The CDR3 is CASSPLGRLNTEAFF. DNA of the CDR3: TGTGCCAGCAGCCCTCTGGGGCGGCTGAACACTGAAGCTTTCTTT. The V and J genes are TRBV14 and TRBJ1-1; a possible D gene is TRBD1 (5 bases). Germline values: CDR1 SGHDN, CDR2 FVKESK. V was shortened by 4 bases and J by 0 bases, with 12 bases between the two germline ends. CDR3 length: 15 amino acids.

In its sample, this clone was seen once. The gene calls are TRBV28 and TRBJ1-2; D perhaps matches TRBD1 (6 bases). Germline CDR1 and CDR2: MDHEN and SYDVKM. The CDR3 covers 14 residues. The V end was cut by 3 bases, the J end by 0 bases, with 8 bases between. The CDR3 bases are TGTGCCAGCAGTTTGGGACACCCTAACTATGGCTACACCTTC. This translates into CASSLGHPNYGYTF.

DNA for the CDR3: TGTGCCAGCAGCGCAGGACAGGTTACTAATGAAAAACTGTTTTTT. Protein product: CASSAGQVTNEKLFF. V usage is TRBV5-4 and J usage is TRBJ1-4; 7 nucleotides line up with TRBD1. This CDR3 is built from 15 residues. Per the germline V gene, CDR1 is SGHNT and CDR2 is YYREEE (reference sequence). V was pared by 4 bases and J by 2 bases, with 5 bases of the junction left unmatched.

The gene calls are TRBV5-1 and TRBJ2-7, with D perhaps matching TRBD1 (5 bases). Germline CDR1 reads SGHRS; CDR2 reads YFSETQ. The CDR3 sequence is 15 residues long. Trimming left V 2 bases short and J 6 bases short, with 18 bases between. The CDR3 spells CASSLGQGPLPEQYF. The CDR3 nucleotides are TGCGCCAGCAGCTTAGGGCAGGGTCCCCTTCCCGAGCAGTACTTC.

The V and J genes are TRBV12-3 or TRBV12-4 and TRBJ1-2; possibly TRBD1 for D (6 bases). Trimming stripped 5 bases from V and 8 bases from J, with 15 bases between. The CDR3 is made up of 13 amino acids. CDR3 DNA sequence: TGTGCCAGCAGTAAACAGGGTGAGACGGGCTACACCTTC. Translated: CASSKQGETGYTF.

This chain links TRBV28 with TRBJ1-4; weak D call: TRBD1 (5 bases). Trimming cost V 4 bases and J 11 bases, with 14 bases left between them. This CDR3 is 13 amino acids long. In germline, CDR1 is MDHEN, CDR2 SYDVKM. The CDR3 bases are TGTGCCAGCAGTTGGCAGGGAGGAATCAAACTGTTTTTT. It is translated as CASSWQGGIKLFF.

This chain connects TRBV2 to TRBJ2-5; 13 bases fit TRBD2. V gave up 7 bases and J gave up 5 bases; unmatched junction bases: 10. Germline values: CDR1 SNHLY, CDR2 FYNNEI. This CDR3 is 16 amino acids long. DNA for the CDR3: TGTGCCAGCATTACCGGGACTAGCGGGATGCGGGAGACCCAGTACTTC. The encoded protein is CASITGTSGMRETQYF.

The chain couples TRBV11-2 to TRBJ2-1; maybe TRBD2 (5 bases). Per germline, CDR1 SGHAT and CDR2 FQNNGV. The CDR3 sequence is 15 residues long. V dropped 1 base and J dropped 6 bases, with 13 bases sitting between them. CDR3 amino acids: CASSLGGVKRNEQFF. CDR3 in DNA: TGTGCCAGCAGCTTAGGGGGAGTTAAGCGCAATGAGCAGTTCTTC.

The CDR3 sequence is CASSLQGNWNQPQHF. The CDR3 DNA sequence: TGTGCCAGCAGTTTACAGGGTAATTGGAATCAGCCCCAGCATTTT. The gene calls are TRBV27 and TRBJ1-5, with D tentatively TRBD1 (5 bases). Between the trimmed V and J ends, which lost 2 bases and 4 bases, there was a span of 12 bases. Per germline, CDR1 MNHEY and CDR2 SMNVEV (reference sequence). This CDR3 region has 15 residues.

The gene calls are TRBV7-9 and TRBJ2-7; D is ambiguous. The CDR3 is made up of 14 amino acids. V lost 5 bases and J lost 7, with 18 bases in between. Per the germline V gene, CDR1 is SEHNR and CDR2 is FQNEAQ (reference sequence). The CDR3 DNA is TGTGCCAGCAGCCTCGTAGCTCGATCGGAAGAGCAGTACTTC. It translates to CASSLVARSEEQYF.

This clone has more than one count but fewer than ten. The rearrangement links TRBV11-2 to TRBJ2-3; D remains ambiguous. The ends were cut back, 5 bases at V and 1 base at J, with 7 bases in the middle. Germline V lookup: CDR1 SGHAT, CDR2 FQNNGV. CDR3 length: 13 residues. The CDR3 loop is CASSTSGTDTQYF. The CDR3 region has the DNA TGTGCCAGCAGCACGAGTGGCACAGATACGCAGTATTTT.

The V call is TRBV7-3, the J call TRBJ2-2; the D is unclear. V lost 5 bases and J lost 3, with 7 bases in between. The CDR3 length is 13 residues. Germline V gives CDR1 SGHTA, CDR2 FQGTGA. CDR3 protein: CASSLDYTGELFF. The CDR3 nucleotides read TGTGCCAGCAGCCTTGACTACACCGGGGAGCTGTTTTTT.

The chain uses TRBV14 and TRBJ2-7; 11 bases are a match to TRBD2. This CDR3 region has 15 residues. Germline lookup yields CDR1 SGHDN and CDR2 FVKESK. Trimming cost V 5 bases and J 1 base; bases outside gene matches: 4. CDR3 sequence (DNA): TGTGCCAGCAGCACTCGGACTAGCGGGTCCTACGAGCAGTACTTC. Protein product: CASSTRTSGSYEQYF.

The gene calls are TRBV2 and TRBJ1-1, with D unresolved. V was trimmed by 6 bases and J by 0 bases, leaving 14 bases between them. The length of the CDR3 is 15 residues. Germline values: CDR1 SNHLY, CDR2 FYNNEI. CDR3 bases: TGTGCCAGCAGACCGGATAGACTTTTGAACACTGAAGCTTTCTTT. The encoded protein is CASRPDRLLNTEAFF.

V is TRBV7-2 and J is TRBJ1-5, with TRBD1 as a possible D gene (5 bases). This CDR3 region has 15 residues. V was clipped by 4 bases and J by 3 bases, with 13 bases between them. From germline, CDR1 is SGHTA and CDR2 FQGNSA. The CDR3 DNA sequence: TGTGCCAGCAGCTCACACAGGATTCCCAATCAGCCCCAGCATTTT. Translating gives CASSSHRIPNQPQHF.

The chain has TRBV6-5 and TRBJ2-3; TRBD1 might be the D (6 bases). CDR3 length equals 12 residues. CDR1 and CDR2 (germline): MNHEY, SVGAGI. V dropped 8 bases and J dropped 1 base, with 7 bases sitting between them. CDR3 DNA sequence: TGTGCCAGCCCAGGGGGCACAGATACGCAGTATTTT. It translates to CASPGGTDTQYF.

The chain uses TRBV28 and TRBJ1-5, with D unresolved. Trimming took off 5 bases at V and 4 bases at J, with 6 bases between the two ends. The CDR3 contains 12 residues. Germline loops: CDR1 MDHEN, CDR2 SYDVKM. CDR3 region: CASSLLNQPQHF. As DNA, the CDR3 is TGTGCCAGCAGTCTCCTGAATCAGCCCCAGCATTTT.

This chain joins TRBV5-4 and TRBJ2-1; 11 bases are a match to TRBD2. The CDR3 sequence is 19 residues long. The germline gives CDR1 SGHNT, CDR2 YYREEE (reference sequence). Germline trimming cut 0 bases from V and 2 bases from J; bases unmatched to any gene: 10. CDR3 loop: CASSLVVLAGGQTYNEQFF. As DNA, the CDR3 is TGTGCCAGCAGCTTGGTTGTCCTAGCGGGGGGTCAAACCTACAATGAGCAGTTCTTC. Full variable domain (outside the CDR3, taken from reference TRBV5-4 and TRBJ2-1): ETGVTQSPTHLIKTRGQQVTLRCSSQSGHNTVSWYQQALGQGPQFIFQYYREEENGRGNFPPRFSGLQFPNYSSELNVNALELDDSALYLCASSLVVLAGGQTYNEQFFGPGTRLTVL.

The chain links TRBV4-2 to TRBJ2-1; 10 positions match TRBD2. CDR1 and CDR2 from the germline V gene are LGHNA and YNFKEQ. CDR3 size: 16 residues. The V gene end was trimmed by 0 bases and the J gene end by 10 bases; junction bases not matched to a gene: 9. The CDR3 DNA reads as TGTGCCAGCAGCCAAGATCATCTAGCGGGAGTCGGAGAGCAGTTCTTC. It codes for CASSQDHLAGVGEQFF.

The CDR3 spells CASKEGANNEQFF. CDR3 nucleotides: TGCGCCAGCAAGGAGGGGGCGAACAATGAGCAGTTCTTC. The rearrangement uses TRBV10-2 and TRBJ2-1; a weak D match, TRBD1 (7 bases). Trimming took 7 bases from V and 5 from J, leaving 12 bases between them. Germline V gene data show CDR1 as WSHSY and CDR2 as SAAADI. The CDR3 is made up of 13 amino acids.

The chain has TRBV7-3 and TRBJ2-6; D remains ambiguous. V lost 5 bases and J lost 3, with 8 bases in between. Germline V gene sequence: CDR1 SGHTA, CDR2 FQGTGA. The CDR3 has 14 residues. CDR3 bases: TGTGCCAGCAGCGAGAGAAGTGGGGCCAACGTCCTGACTTTC. It yields the protein CASSERSGANVLTF.

Worth noting for this clone: Being one base from a much bigger clone, this may be a read error. The chain recombines TRBV12-3 or TRBV12-4 with TRBJ1-2; 7 positions match TRBD1. J lost 7 bases, V lost 5 bases, and 4 bases had no gene match. The CDR3 is made up of 12 amino acids. In DNA, the CDR3 is TGTGCCAGCAGTCAAACAGGGGTTGGCTACACCTTC. Its protein product is CASSQTGVGYTF.

The rearrangement uses TRBV7-2 and TRBJ2-7, with D possibly being TRBD2 (6 bases). Trimming pared 5 bases from V and 0 bases from J, leaving 11 bases between. The CDR3 length is 14 residues. The germline CDR1 and CDR2 sequences are SGHTA and FQGNSA. CDR3 coding DNA: TGTGCCAGCAGCGCGGGGCCGCGCTCCTACGAGCAGTACTTC. Translated, it gives CASSAGPRSYEQYF.

The rearrangement uses TRBV7-9 and TRBJ2-1, with 9 nucleotides matching TRBD2. The V gene end was trimmed by 3 bases and the J gene end by 6 bases; junction bases not matched to a gene: 6. This CDR3 is built from 15 residues. The V gene's germline CDR1 is SEHNR and CDR2 FQNEAQ (reference sequence). Here the CDR3 DNA reads TGTGCCAGCAGCTTTTCTAGCGGGGCCCTCAATGAGCAGTTCTTC. It specifies CASSFSSGALNEQFF.

The chain is built from TRBV15 and TRBJ1-1; TRBD1 is a possible D gene (5 bases). The CDR3 loop spans 13 amino acids. V was trimmed by 1 base and J by 6 bases, leaving 9 bases between them. Germline V gene lookup returns CDR1 LNHNV and CDR2 YYDKDF (reference sequence). CDR3 region: CATSRGLQAEAFF. The CDR3 coding sequence is TGTGCCACCAGCAGAGGTTTACAGGCTGAAGCTTTCTTT.

The gene calls are TRBV28 and TRBJ1-5; maybe TRBD1 (6 bases). CDR1 is MDHEN, CDR2 SYDVKM, per germline. CDR3 size: 13 residues. Trimming left V 10 bases short and J 11 bases short, with 21 bases between. Here the CDR3 reads CATLRSQGLSQHF. Here the CDR3 DNA reads TGTGCCACTTTAAGATCACAGGGTTTGTCCCAGCATTTT.

This chain joins TRBV21-1 and TRBJ1-2; TRBD1 reflects the table's D call only, with no check against the DNA. TRBV21-1 is a pseudogene locus. There are 18 residues in the CDR3. DNA for the CDR3: TGTGCCAGCAGCACCCGCAGGGGGGCCGGGGAGGCGTACTATGGCTACACCTTC. Its protein product is CASSTRRGAGEAYYGYTF.